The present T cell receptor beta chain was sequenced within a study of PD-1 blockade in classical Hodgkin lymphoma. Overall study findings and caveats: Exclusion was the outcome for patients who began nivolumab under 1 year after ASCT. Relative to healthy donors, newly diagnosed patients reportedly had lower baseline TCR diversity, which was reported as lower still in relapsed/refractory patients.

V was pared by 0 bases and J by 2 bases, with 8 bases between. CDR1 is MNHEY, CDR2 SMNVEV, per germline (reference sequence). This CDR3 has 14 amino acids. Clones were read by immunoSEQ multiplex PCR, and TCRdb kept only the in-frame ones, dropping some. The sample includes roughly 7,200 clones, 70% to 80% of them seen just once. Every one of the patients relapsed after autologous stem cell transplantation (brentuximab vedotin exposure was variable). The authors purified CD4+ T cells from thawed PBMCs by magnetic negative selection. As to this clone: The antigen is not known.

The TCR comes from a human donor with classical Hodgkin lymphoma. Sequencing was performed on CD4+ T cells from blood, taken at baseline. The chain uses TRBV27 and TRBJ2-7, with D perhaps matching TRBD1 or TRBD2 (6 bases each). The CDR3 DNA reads TGTGCCAGCAGTTTATCTAGGGGGGCCTACGAGCAGTACTTC. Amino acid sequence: CASSLSRGAYEQYF.